This T cell receptor (beta chain) was observed in a study of CD8 T cells in ankylosing spondylitis. Whole-study findings and limits: Ankylosing spondylitis blood appeared to carry a characteristic TCR beta motif of roughly 8 highly homologous variants.

Using its own MiXCR run on the 5' RACE reads, TCRdb lists one record per CDR3 protein. The profile shows more than 500,000 distinct CDR3 sequences, approximately 5% of them singletons. This clonotype was seen at least ten times. As yet, its antigen is unknown. Germline CDR1 reads SQVTM; CDR2 reads ANQGSEA. The CDR3 runs to 15 residues. The V segment lost 6 bases and the J segment 7 bases; nucleotides outside the gene matches: 14. This sequence originates from a male donor with ankylosing spondylitis. Sequences were obtained from blood, either unsorted or a sorted T cell fraction (not recorded which). This chain joins TRBV29-1 and TRBJ1-5; 8 bases are a match to TRBD1. In nucleotides, the CDR3 is TGCAGCGTCGCCACCGGACAGGGAAGAAACCAGCCCCAGCATTTT. It specifies CSVATGQGRNQPQHF.